This TCR beta chain was captured by sequencing in a study of T cells after yellow fever vaccination. Study observations and caveats: Any FACS-sorted repertoire could hold abundant clonotypes that contaminate it from the bulk population. After the booster, approximately 96% of CD4 and about nine tenths of CD8 primary-response clones were re-detected. Compared with primary, the secondary response was weaker and peaked at day 5, not 15.

Via MiXCR, TCRdb re-called the 5' RACE reads, giving one row per CDR3 protein. This table holds roughly 500,000 distinct CDR3 sequences, 19% found once. Germline V CDR1 and CDR2: SSHAT, FNYEAQ (reference sequence). CDR3 length equals 16 residues. J was trimmed by 5 bases and V by 5 bases; bases with no gene match: 9. For this clonotype: Its antigen is unidentified.

The specimen was PBMCs, collected 15 days after the yellow fever booster vaccination. This chain uses TRBV7-7 with TRBJ2-7, with 13 bases identical to TRBD2. The receptor's source is a man younger than 45 who received the YFV17D yellow fever vaccine. Here the CDR3 DNA reads TGTGCCAGCAGCCCGGGACTAGCGGGAAGGAAGGACGAGCAGTACTTC. This translates into CASSPGLAGRKDEQYF.